This T cell receptor (beta chain) came from a study of T cells in Graves' hyperthyroidism and ophthalmopathy. In the ophthalmopathy cohort, Clinical Activity Score was at least 3, NOSPECS grade at least 4, and duration under 3 months. Each diagnosis was grounded in clinical symptoms, serum thyroxine and TRAb, thyroid ultrasound, and orbital computed tomography. With 1 base clipped from V and 3 bases from J, the junction kept 4 bases outside the gene matches. The CDR3 spans 15 residues. Germline CDR1 DFQATT, CDR2 SNEGSKA (reference sequence). This clonotype has a count of ten or more. Using RNA transcripts as the source, TCR beta CDR3 regions were amplified. The HTBI set primed first-round TCR CDR3 RT-PCR. A single record per CDR3 protein comes from TCRdb applying MiXCR to the multiplex PCR reads. The sample has around 600,000 distinct CDR3 sequences, more than 12% seen once.

The sequenced material came from blood. V and J are TRBV20-1 and TRBJ2-7, with 12 bases matching TRBD2. The receptor comes from a woman aged 45-60 years with Graves' ophthalmopathy. The CDR3 DNA follows: TGCAGTGCTAGAGCCGGACTAGCGGGGATCTACGAGCAGTACTTC. Its protein product is CSARAGLAGIYEQYF.